The entry below describes one TCR beta chain. From germline, CDR1 is LNHDA and CDR2 SQIVND (reference sequence). The CDR3 loop spans 13 amino acids. V gave up 6 bases and J gave up 0 bases, with 5 bases separating them. This specimen belongs to a study of blood T cell repertoires in COVID-19. Data came from immunoSEQ multiplex PCR; TCRdb stores just in-frame clones and leaves some out. The sample gives some 300,000 clones, roughly 90% of which show up once; approximately 1% is in the top ten. The chain carries TRBV19 and TRBJ2-2; possibly TRBD1 for D (5 bases). The material sequenced was PBMCs or T cells enriched from blood (not recorded which). The clonotype comes from a woman in her 30s who had recovered from COVID-19. The CDR3 loop is CASSRANTGELFF. The CDR3 region has the DNA TGTGCCAGTAGCAGGGCGAACACCGGGGAGCTGTTTTTT.